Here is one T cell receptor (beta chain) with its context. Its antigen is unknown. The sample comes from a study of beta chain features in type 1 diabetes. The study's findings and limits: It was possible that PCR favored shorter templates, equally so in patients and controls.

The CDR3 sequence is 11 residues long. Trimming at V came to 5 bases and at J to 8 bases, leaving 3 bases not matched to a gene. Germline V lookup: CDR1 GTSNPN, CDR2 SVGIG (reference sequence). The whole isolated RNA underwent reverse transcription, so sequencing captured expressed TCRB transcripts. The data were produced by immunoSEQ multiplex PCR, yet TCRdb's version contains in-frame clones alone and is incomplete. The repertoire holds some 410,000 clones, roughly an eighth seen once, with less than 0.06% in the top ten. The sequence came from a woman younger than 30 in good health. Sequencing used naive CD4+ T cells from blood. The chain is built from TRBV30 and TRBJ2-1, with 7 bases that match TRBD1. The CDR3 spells CAWGQAHEQFF. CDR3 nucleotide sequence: TGTGCCTGGGGACAGGCCCATGAGCAGTTCTTC. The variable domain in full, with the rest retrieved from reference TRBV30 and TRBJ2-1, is SQTIHQWPATLVQPVGSPLSLECTVEGTSNPNLYWYRQAAGRGLQLLFYSVGIGQISSEVPQNLSASRPQDRQFILSSKKLLLSDSGFYLCAWGQAHEQFFGPGTRLTVL.